These 27 T cell receptor beta chains came from one sample sequenced in a study of cytomegalovirus exposure and HLA in healthy donors. This table comes from immunoSEQ multiplex PCR, and its TCRdb copy is limited to in-frame clones, with some not included. The sample contains roughly 200,000 clones, about 89% of which appear only once. The sample consisted of PBMCs. Source of these receptors: a young man in good health and CMV-seropositive.

The J gene is TRBJ1-2, the V gene TRBV5-1, with a possible D match to TRBD1 (5 bases). This CDR3 has 15 residues. Germline V CDR1 and CDR2: SGHRS, YFSETQ. The V and J ends lost 7 bases and 4 bases respectively, with 20 bases between them. The CDR3 region is CASHTGTSIIYGYTF. CDR3 bases: TGCGCCAGCCACACCGGGACCTCGATAATCTATGGCTACACCTTC.

The chain joins TRBV4-3 to TRBJ1-2; a weak D match, TRBD1 (6 bases). CDR1 and CDR2 (germline): LGHNA, YSLEER. The CDR3 runs to 16 residues. The V gene lost 0 bases and the J gene lost 2 bases, with 13 bases spanning the gap. As DNA, the CDR3 is TGCGCCAGCAGCCAAGATACTAGGGGGGCCAACTATGGCTACACCTTC. Its translation is CASSQDTRGANYGYTF.

Only one count was recorded for this clone. V usage is TRBV4-1 and J usage is TRBJ1-1; D unclear. Trimming removed 0 bases at V and 0 bases at J, with 17 bases between. The CDR3 covers 18 residues. Germline V gene lookup returns CDR1 MGHRA and CDR2 YSYEKL. The CDR3 DNA is TGCGCCAGCAGCCAAGATCGCTCGGCAGATGATATGAACACTGAAGCTTTCTTT. Translation gives CASSQDRSADDMNTEAFF.

The chain uses TRBV6-1 and TRBJ2-2; D may correspond to TRBD1 or TRBD2 (6 bases each). The germline V gene encodes CDR1 MNHNS and CDR2 SASEGT. Trimming left V 3 bases short and J 5 bases short, with 22 bases between. The CDR3 runs 18 residues. This CDR3 reads CASSDGGDMDSVTGELFF. The CDR3 DNA reads TGTGCCAGCAGTGATGGAGGGGATATGGACAGCGTGACCGGGGAGCTGTTTTTT.

The rearrangement links TRBV5-4 to TRBJ1-1, with a weak D call TRBD1 (5 bases). The V end lost 4 bases, the J end lost 4 bases, and 17 bases lay between the germline ends. From germline, CDR1 is SGHNT and CDR2 YYREEE (reference sequence). CDR3 size: 15 residues. This CDR3 reads CASSPGGEIITEAFF. CDR3 DNA: TGTGCCAGCAGCCCTGGAGGGGAGATCATCACTGAAGCTTTCTTT.

A single count supports this clone. The gene calls are TRBV7-2 and TRBJ2-2, with 11 bases lining up with TRBD2. After removal of 6 bases from V and 4 bases from J, the junction contained 4 bases not matched to a gene. From germline, CDR1 is SGHTA and CDR2 FQGNSA. The CDR3 extends over 15 amino acids. As DNA, the CDR3 is TGTGCCAGCAGGCGCACTAGCGGGAGCACCGGGGAGCTGTTTTTT. It encodes CASRRTSGSTGELFF.

The genes are TRBV9 and TRBJ1-4, with TRBD1 matching 7 bases. CDR1 is SGDLS, CDR2 YYNGEE, per germline. With V trimmed by 2 bases and J by 8 bases, 6 bases remained unmatched. The CDR3 has 14 amino acids. The CDR3 region is CASSVRDRGEKLFF. The CDR3 region has the DNA TGTGCCAGCAGCGTCCGGGACAGAGGGGAAAAACTGTTTTTT.

This chain connects TRBV19 to TRBJ1-6; D uncertain. Per the germline V gene, CDR1 is LNHDA and CDR2 is SQIVND (reference sequence). The CDR3 runs 14 residues. Between the trimmed V and J ends, which lost 8 bases and 4 bases, there was a span of 12 bases. CDR3 region: CASSGQTYNSPLHF. CDR3 nucleotide sequence: TGTGCCAGTTCTGGCCAGACTTATAATTCACCCCTCCACTTT.

The chain carries TRBV7-9 and TRBJ2-3; D perhaps matches TRBD1 (5 bases). The CDR3 is 14 amino acids. Trimming removed 5 bases from V and 3 bases from J, with 12 bases in between. Germline CDR1 and CDR2: SEHNR and FQNEAQ (reference sequence). CDR3 coding DNA: TGTGCCAGCAGCCTAGGGGTCGAGACAGATACGCAGTATTTT. It codes for CASSLGVETDTQYF.

This chain links TRBV5-1 with TRBJ2-5, with D perhaps TRBD2 (6 bases). CDR1 SGHRS and CDR2 YFSETQ come from the germline V gene. This CDR3 has 14 amino acids. V was pared by 0 bases and J by 7 bases, with 13 bases between. The CDR3 nucleotides read TGCGCCAGCAGCTTGGTACTGATGGGGGGGACCCAGTACTTC. Its translation is CASSLVLMGGTQYF.

The chain links TRBV13 to TRBJ2-3; D uncertain. The germline gives CDR1 PRHDT, CDR2 FYEKMQ (reference sequence). This CDR3 is built from 13 residues. The V end lost 5 bases, the J end lost 2 bases, and 8 bases lay between the germline ends. CDR3 bases: TGTGCCAGCAGCCTCGAGAACACAGATACGCAGTATTTT. This translates into CASSLENTDTQYF.

The chain has TRBV9 and TRBJ2-7, with TRBD1 matching 9 bases. Germline-derived CDR1 and CDR2 are SGDLS and YYNGEE. The V and J ends lost 3 bases and 1 base, in that order; junction bases with no gene match: 5. The CDR3 extends over 15 amino acids. For the CDR3, the DNA is TGTGCCAGCAGCGCCGCCGGGACAGGGTCCTACGAGCAGTACTTC. As protein: CASSAAGTGSYEQYF.

V and J are TRBV2 and TRBJ2-2; 10 nucleotides agree with TRBD2. This CDR3 comprises 15 residues. CDR1 and CDR2 from the germline V gene are SNHLY and FYNNEI. Losses at the gene ends were 5 bases for V and 2 bases for J; bases not matched to a gene: 2. CDR3: CASSWTSGNTGELFF. In DNA, the CDR3 is TGTGCCAGCAGTTGGACTAGCGGAAACACCGGGGAGCTGTTTTTT.

The rearrangement joins TRBV7-2 to TRBJ2-7, with D unresolved. Between the trimmed V and J ends, which lost 6 bases and 9 bases, there was a span of 12 bases. The CDR3 is 11 residues long. Germline V gene data show CDR1 as SGHTA and CDR2 as FQGNSA. In DNA form, the CDR3 reads TGTGCCAGCAGTTCATCCTTGGGGCAGTACTTC. Encoded protein: CASSSSLGQYF.

The V call is TRBV6-5, the J call TRBJ1-5, with D possibly TRBD1 on 5 matching bases. The CDR3 runs to 14 residues. Germline V gene sequence: CDR1 MNHEY, CDR2 SVGAGI. Trimming removed 6 bases at V and 6 bases at J, with 15 bases between. DNA of the CDR3: TGTGCCAGCAGACCCAGGAGTGGGACTCAGCCCCAGCATTTT. This codes for CASRPRSGTQPQHF.

The count of this clone is one. The rearrangement uses TRBV28 and TRBJ1-4, with 7 bases fitting TRBD1. The CDR3 is made up of 15 amino acids. CDR1 is MDHEN, CDR2 SYDVKM, per germline. V lost 6 bases and J lost 10; bases outside the gene matches: 14. Here the CDR3 DNA reads TGTGCCAGCAGACCCGGGACAGCCCTTACGGGAAAACTGTTTTTT. This encodes CASRPGTALTGKLFF.

This chain joins TRBV6-6 and TRBJ2-2; weak D call: TRBD1 (5 bases). Looked up from germline, CDR1 is MNHNY and CDR2 is SVGAGI (reference sequence). V lost 9 bases, J lost 5 bases, and 7 bases lay in between. This CDR3 has 11 residues. The DNA for the CDR3 is TGTGCCAGTCGACAGACCGGGGAGCTGTTTTTT. This codes for CASRQTGELFF.

This chain uses TRBV7-2 with TRBJ1-2; D unresolved. Trimming cost V 5 bases and J 3 bases, with 16 bases left between them. CDR1 SGHTA and CDR2 FQGNSA come from the germline V gene. This CDR3 is built from 15 residues. CDR3 DNA sequence: TGTGCCAGCAGCGACGAAACAGAGTTCGACTATGGCTACACCTTC. Its protein product is CASSDETEFDYGYTF.

This rearrangement joins TRBV2 to TRBJ2-4; D is undetermined. The CDR3 sequence is 13 residues long. Germline values: CDR1 SNHLY, CDR2 FYNNEI. Trimming stripped 6 bases from V and 8 bases from J, with 14 bases between. CDR3 in amino acids: CASSPGASDIQYF. Here the CDR3 DNA reads TGTGCCAGCAGCCCTGGCGCCAGTGACATTCAGTACTTC.

This chain connects TRBV7-9 to TRBJ2-7, with D possibly TRBD2 on 6 matching bases. Trimming took off 5 bases at V and 6 bases at J, with 11 bases between the two ends. Germline loops: CDR1 SEHNR, CDR2 FQNEAQ (reference sequence). CDR3 length: 12 residues. The CDR3 DNA reads TGTGCCAGCAGCCCGCCGGGGGTCGAGCAGTACTTC. It yields the protein CASSPPGVEQYF.

A word on this clone: Relative to the germline gene, one junction end is altered; a read error may explain this. The chain has TRBV7-7 and TRBJ2-7; 8 nucleotides line up with TRBD1. The CDR3 has 15 residues. Per the germline V gene, CDR1 is SSHAT and CDR2 is FNYEAQ (reference sequence). CDR3 bases: TGTGCTAGCAGCTTGGCGACAGGGGCAGCCTACGAGCAGTACTTC. Residues: CASSLATGAAYEQYF.

V and J are TRBV6-5 and TRBJ1-1, with D perhaps matching TRBD1 (5 bases). This CDR3 region has 14 residues. Germline assignment: CDR1 MNHEY and CDR2 SVGAGI. V was pared by 6 bases and J by 1 base, with 12 bases between. In nucleotides, the CDR3 is TGTGCCAGCAGCAACGCGGGGGGGAACACTGAAGCTTTCTTT. Its protein product is CASSNAGGNTEAFF.

The rearrangement uses TRBV7-9 and TRBJ1-1; D uncertain. The V end was cut by 5 bases, the J end by 5 bases, with 18 bases between. The CDR3 is made up of 15 amino acids. Germline CDR1 reads SEHNR; CDR2 reads FQNEAQ (reference sequence). The CDR3 protein is CASSPPPGSGTEAFF. The DNA for the CDR3 is TGTGCCAGCAGCCCACCCCCCGGGAGCGGAACTGAAGCTTTCTTT.

This clone appeared a few times. The rearrangement uses TRBV27 and TRBJ2-7; the match to TRBD1 covers 8 bases. In germline, CDR1 is MNHEY, CDR2 SMNVEV (reference sequence). CDR3 length equals 14 residues. The V gene end was trimmed by 3 bases and the J gene end by 7 bases; junction bases not matched to a gene: 8. CDR3 region: CASSFGQGAKEQYF. CDR3 nucleotides: TGTGCCAGCAGTTTCGGCCAGGGGGCGAAGGAGCAGTACTTC.

A few counts support this clone. Other DNA sequences in the sample encode the same CDR3. V usage is TRBV9 and J usage is TRBJ2-7; D is uncertain. Trimming shortened V by 0 bases and J by 2 bases, and 9 bases separated the two germline ends. Germline V lookup: CDR1 SGDLS, CDR2 YYNGEE. The CDR3 runs to 14 residues. The chain's CDR3 is CASSVGGPPYEQYF. The CDR3 coding sequence is TGTGCCAGCAGCGTAGGTGGGCCCCCCTACGAGCAGTACTTC. Complete variable domain (other parts from reference TRBV9 and TRBJ2-7): DSGVTQTPKHLITATGQRVTLRCSPRSGDLSVYWYQQSLDQGLQFLIQYYNGEERAKGNILERFSAQQFPDLHSELNLSSLELGDSALYFCASSVGGPPYEQYFGPGTRLTVT.

The DNA of the CDR3 is TGTGCCAGCACCGAACAGGGCACTGGTACGCAGTATTTT. It codes for CASTEQGTGTQYF. The rearrangement links TRBV6-5 to TRBJ2-3; tentative D call: TRBD1 (6 bases). Germline CDR1 reads MNHEY; CDR2 reads SVGAGI. The CDR3 sequence is 13 residues long. Trimming left V 7 bases short and J 8 bases short, with 16 bases between.

CDR3 sequence (DNA): TGTGCCAGCAGCTTAACAGCGAAAGATCAGCCCCAGCATTTT. Translating gives CASSLTAKDQPQHF. This chain connects TRBV7-2 to TRBJ1-5, with D hard to call. Trimming stripped 2 bases from V and 5 bases from J, with 10 bases between. The CDR3 covers 14 residues. Germline V gives CDR1 SGHTA, CDR2 FQGNSA.